This T cell receptor beta chain was observed in a study of blood T cell repertoires in COVID-19. Germline V gene data show CDR1 as LNHDA and CDR2 as SQIVND (reference sequence). The J segment lost 7 bases and the V segment lost 3 bases, leaving 7 bases of the junction unmatched. The CDR3 consists of 15 residues. This table comes from immunoSEQ multiplex PCR, and its TCRdb copy is limited to in-frame clones, with some not included. The profile shows more than 200,000 clones, approximately 86% of them singletons. This TCR came from a woman aged 50 to 60 who had recovered from COVID-19. The specimen was PBMCs or T cells enriched from blood (not recorded which). The chain employs TRBV19 and TRBJ1-5; 9 nucleotides agree with TRBD1. This chain's CDR3 is CASSMGTGFHQPQHF. CDR3 DNA sequence: TGTGCCAGTAGTATGGGGACAGGGTTTCACCAGCCCCAGCATTTT. Full variable domain (missing parts from reference TRBV19 and TRBJ1-5): DGGITQSPKYLFRKEGQNVTLSCEQNLNHDAMYWYRQDPGQGLRLIYYSQIVNDFQKGDIAEGYSVSREKKESFPLTVTSAQKNPTAFYLCASSMGTGFHQPQHFGDGTRLSIL.